This TCR beta chain came from a study of T cell responses to AZD1222 COVID-19 vaccine. Study at large: Researchers grouped second doses given at about 4 or about 12 weeks into one pool.

In regard to this clone: Its matching antigen is unknown.

General study findings and limits: There were mostly white British donors and more females than males, and clonal diversity was possibly underestimated. A reported finding is that nearly half of spike-specific TCRs target unmutated variant regions.

Libraries were prepared by immunoSEQ multiplex PCR; TCRdb keeps only in-frame clonotypes and omits some of them. The repertoire holds about 140,000 clones, with 92% as singletons. CDR1 and CDR2 (germline): GTSNPN, SVGIG (reference sequence). Between the trimmed V and J ends, which lost 1 base and 8 bases, there was a span of 17 bases. The CDR3 runs 15 residues. The receptor comes from an adult in good health. The V call is TRBV30, the J call TRBJ2-2, with a weak D call TRBD2 (5 bases). The source material was peripheral blood, sampled on day 0 of AZD1222 vaccination. This CDR3 is CAWSALAGAEGELFF. The CDR3 DNA is TGTGCCTGGAGTGCCCTAGCCGGAGCGGAGGGGGAGCTGTTTTTT.